Following are 27 T cell receptor beta chains from one sample sequenced in a study of blood T cell repertoires in COVID-19. The repertoire was sequenced with immunoSEQ multiplex PCR; TCRdb's copy has only in-frame clones and lacks some. The table includes 190,000 or so clones, about 87% detected once. The sample comprised peripheral blood. These receptors originate from a man in his forties with active or convalescent COVID-19.

On this clone: Different DNA sequences within this sample yield the same CDR3. The chain combines TRBV27 with TRBJ1-5, with D unclear. This CDR3 comprises 14 residues. The V and J ends lost 5 bases and 4 bases respectively, with 12 bases between them. CDR1 and CDR2 (germline): MNHEY, SMNVEV (reference sequence). The CDR3 protein is CASSLGRGNQPQHF. The CDR3 DNA reads as TGTGCCAGCAGTCTCGGACGGGGTAATCAGCCCCAGCATTTT.

This clone was counted a few times. This chain joins TRBV15 and TRBJ2-2; 8 bases fit TRBD1. This CDR3 contains 16 residues. Trimming removed 4 bases from V and 0 bases from J; junction bases left unmatched: 4. Germline V gene lookup returns CDR1 LNHNV and CDR2 YYDKDF (reference sequence). Here the CDR3 DNA reads TGTGCCACCAGCAAAGGACAGGGCCCGAACACCGGGGAGCTGTTTTTT. It encodes CATSKGQGPNTGELFF.

This chain links TRBV6-2 or TRBV6-3 with TRBJ1-2; no clear D. This CDR3 region has 11 residues. Germline V lookup: CDR1 MNHEY, CDR2 SVGEGT. V dropped 2 bases and J dropped 8 bases, with 6 bases sitting between them. The DNA for the CDR3 is TGTGCCAGCAGTTACGGCGGGGGCTACACCTTC. Residues: CASSYGGGYTF.

V is TRBV9 and J is TRBJ2-5, with 11 bases matching TRBD2. The germline V gene encodes CDR1 SGDLS and CDR2 YYNGEE. CDR3 length equals 15 residues. V shed 4 bases and J 2 bases; nucleotides not matched to a gene: 4. For the CDR3, the DNA is TGTGCCAGCAGCACGAGACTAGCGGGGCAAGAGACCCAGTACTTC. This translates into CASSTRLAGQETQYF.

The CDR3 DNA reads as TGTGCCTGGAGTAGGCAGACTTATGGCTACACCTTC. Translated, it gives CAWSRQTYGYTF. The rearrangement joins TRBV30 to TRBJ1-2, with D hard to call. V lost 2 bases to trimming and J lost 5 bases, with 9 bases between them. The V gene's germline CDR1 is GTSNPN and CDR2 SVGIG (reference sequence). The CDR3 consists of 12 residues.

The chain has TRBV9 and TRBJ1-6, with TRBD1 matching over 7 bases. V lost 0 bases, J lost 6 bases, and 3 bases stayed unmatched. Germline V gives CDR1 SGDLS, CDR2 YYNGEE. The CDR3 runs to 15 residues. Written as DNA, the CDR3 is TGTGCCAGCAGCGTAGCGGGACAGAGTAATTCACCCCTCCACTTT. It specifies CASSVAGQSNSPLHF.

V usage is TRBV11-2 and J usage is TRBJ2-1; TRBD2 aligns across 12 bases. Germline trimming cut 1 base from V and 0 bases from J; bases unmatched to any gene: 4. Germline V lookup: CDR1 SGHAT, CDR2 FQNNGV. This CDR3 region has 18 residues. CDR3 protein: CASSLVPSGGASYNEQFF. The CDR3, as DNA: TGTGCCAGCAGCTTAGTCCCTAGCGGGGGGGCCTCCTACAATGAGCAGTTCTTC.

This clone was seen only a few times. V gene TRBV10-3 combines with J gene TRBJ1-3; a possible D gene is TRBD1 (5 bases). Germline assignment: CDR1 ENHRY and CDR2 SYGVKD. The CDR3 spans 15 residues. V shed 3 bases and J shed 2 bases, with 11 bases lying between them. CDR3 DNA: TGTGCCATCAGTGAATCTGGGACTGCTGGAAACACCATATATTTT. This gives the protein CAISESGTAGNTIYF.

The rearrangement links TRBV11-2 to TRBJ2-7; TRBD1 matches at 8 bases. The length of the CDR3 is 15 residues. V lost 1 base and J lost 3; bases outside the gene matches: 5. Looked up from germline, CDR1 is SGHAT and CDR2 is FQNNGV. Written as DNA, the CDR3 is TGTGCCAGCAGCTTAGGGGGCGGGACAGGCTACGAGCAGTACTTC. This gives the protein CASSLGGGTGYEQYF.

The chain employs TRBV5-6 and TRBJ1-2, with 8 positions matching TRBD1. Germline values: CDR1 SGHDT, CDR2 YYEEEE. The ends lost 1 base at V and 0 bases at J; junction bases unmatched: 5. This CDR3 contains 16 residues. CDR3 bases: TGTGCCAGCAGCTTGAGTCAGGGGGCGTCTAACTATGGCTACACCTTC. Its translation: CASSLSQGASNYGYTF.

This clone was seen a single time. The chain couples TRBV7-9 to TRBJ1-4; D gene uncertain. Looked up from germline, CDR1 is SEHNR and CDR2 is FQNEAQ (reference sequence). V lost 6 bases and J lost 7, with 15 bases in between. The CDR3 is 14 amino acids. CDR3 loop: CASRSGPEGEKLFF. The CDR3 DNA follows: TGTGCCAGCAGATCCGGCCCGGAGGGTGAAAAACTGTTTTTT.

V is TRBV7-3 and J is TRBJ2-1; no definite D call. The V end was cut by 2 bases, the J end by 14 bases, with 13 bases between. This CDR3 contains 12 residues. Germline V gives CDR1 SGHTA, CDR2 FQGTGA. The CDR3, as DNA: TGTGCCAGCAGCTTAGGGTCCGACTCAAAGTTCTTC. Translation: CASSLGSDSKFF.

V is TRBV18 and J is TRBJ2-5; D not certain. Germline V gene sequence: CDR1 KGHSH, CDR2 LQKENI. Between the trimmed V and J ends, which lost 2 bases and 5 bases, there was a span of 9 bases. This CDR3 contains 13 residues. The CDR3 spells CASSPRAEETQYF. For the CDR3, the DNA is TGTGCCAGCTCACCAAGAGCTGAGGAGACCCAGTACTTC.

A note on this clone: Other DNA sequences in the same sample also yield this CDR3. This chain links TRBV28 with TRBJ1-1; 10 nucleotides agree with TRBD1. The J segment lost 3 bases and the V segment lost 6 bases, leaving 4 bases of the junction unmatched. Germline CDR1 and CDR2: MDHEN and SYDVKM. The CDR3 is 14 residues long. The CDR3 DNA reads as TGTGCCAGCAGATCAGGACAGGGGGACACTGAAGCTTTCTTT. It specifies CASRSGQGDTEAFF. The whole variable domain, filled in from reference TRBV28 and TRBJ1-1, reads DVKVTQSSRYLVKRTGEKVFLECVQDMDHENMFWYRQDPGLGLRLIYFSYDVKMKEKGDIPEGYSVSREKKERFSLILESASTNQTSMYLCASRSGQGDTEAFFGQGTRLTVV.

V and J are TRBV11-2 and TRBJ2-7, with TRBD2 as a possible D gene (6 bases). The V end lost 0 bases, the J end lost 1 base, and 10 bases lay between the germline ends. Germline V CDR1 and CDR2: SGHAT, FQNNGV. This CDR3 has 15 residues. Here the CDR3 reads CASSLDLGTSYEQYF. CDR3 bases: TGTGCCAGCAGCTTAGACCTGGGGACTTCCTACGAGCAGTACTTC.

The chain links TRBV4-2 to TRBJ2-4, with a possible D match to TRBD2 (6 bases). The V and J ends lost 1 base and 0 bases respectively, with 10 bases between them. Germline CDR1 LGHNA, CDR2 YNFKEQ. CDR3 length equals 16 residues. This CDR3 reads CASSQGGGIAKNIQYF. The CDR3 DNA is TGTGCCAGCAGCCAAGGTGGAGGGATAGCCAAAAACATTCAGTACTTC.

V usage is TRBV7-8 and J usage is TRBJ2-2; no firm D call. Trimming cost V 2 bases and J 0 bases, with 7 bases left between them. The CDR3 sequence is 15 residues long. The germline V gene encodes CDR1 SGHVS and CDR2 FQNEAQ. The CDR3 bases are TGTGCCAGCAGCTTACTAGAAGCGAACACCGGGGAGCTGTTTTTT. Protein product: CASSLLEANTGELFF.

This chain connects TRBV11-3 to TRBJ2-7; 9 nucleotides match TRBD1. The CDR3 contains 19 residues. Germline V lookup: CDR1 SGHNT, CDR2 YENEEA. Trimming at V came to 1 base and at J to 3 bases, leaving 16 bases not matched to a gene. CDR3 sequence reads: CASSLGPGQGKALNYEQYF. In DNA form, the CDR3 reads TGTGCCAGCAGCTTAGGACCGGGACAGGGTAAGGCCCTTAACTACGAGCAGTACTTC.

This sequence joins TRBV2 and TRBJ1-4, with 8 bases identical to TRBD1. The CDR3 runs to 14 residues. Trimming removed 7 bases from V and 7 bases from J; junction bases left unmatched: 8. CDR1 and CDR2 (germline): SNHLY, FYNNEI. CDR3 sequence reads: CASTPGTGLEKLFF. In nucleotides, the CDR3 is TGTGCCAGCACTCCCGGGACAGGTCTTGAAAAACTGTTTTTT.

The rearrangement links TRBV6-6 to TRBJ2-7, with 7 bases lining up with TRBD2. Germline V gives CDR1 MNHNY, CDR2 SVGAGI (reference sequence). The CDR3 is 11 residues long. The ends lost 8 bases at V and 6 bases at J; junction bases unmatched: 4. This CDR3 reads CASLGEGEQYF. CDR3 nucleotides: TGTGCCAGCCTCGGGGAGGGCGAGCAGTACTTC.

The CDR3, as DNA: TGCAGCGCCTGGCGGGGATCCGACGAGCAGTACTTC. This sequence encodes CSAWRGSDEQYF. V gene TRBV29-1 combines with J gene TRBJ2-7; D perhaps matches TRBD2 (6 bases). The V and J ends lost 7 bases and 5 bases respectively, with 15 bases between them. Germline-derived CDR1 and CDR2 are SQVTM and ANQGSEA. This CDR3 has 12 amino acids.

The rearrangement links TRBV7-2 to TRBJ2-2; 15 bases fit TRBD2. V was pared by 5 bases and J by 5 bases, with 9 bases of the junction left unmatched. CDR1 is SGHTA, CDR2 FQGNSA, per germline. The CDR3 loop spans 18 amino acids. CDR3 DNA sequence: TGTGCCAGCAGCCTGAGGGGACTAGCGGGGGGAGATACCGGGGAGCTGTTTTTT. The encoded protein is CASSLRGLAGGDTGELFF.

This clone was seen a handful of times. The rearrangement joins TRBV3-1 (or the pseudogene TRBV3-2) to TRBJ1-6; 7 positions match TRBD1. CDR3 length equals 14 residues. Germline CDR1 reads LGHDT; CDR2 reads YNNKEL (reference sequence). The trim removed 4 bases at V and 7 bases at J, leaving 4 bases unmatched. The CDR3 region is CASSPHRGNSPLHF. CDR3 nucleotide sequence: TGTGCCAGCAGCCCCCACAGGGGAAATTCACCCCTCCACTTT.

The rearrangement joins TRBV5-5 to TRBJ2-1; a possible D gene is TRBD1 (6 bases). V lost 1 base to trimming and J lost 9 bases, with 11 bases between them. Germline values: CDR1 SGHKS, CDR2 YYEKEE (reference sequence). The CDR3 contains 13 residues. The CDR3 reads CASSLRGLIEQFF. Written as DNA, the CDR3 is TGTGCCAGCAGCTTGAGGGGGTTGATTGAGCAGTTCTTC.

The rearrangement links TRBV5-5 to TRBJ1-3, with D perhaps TRBD1 (5 bases). Germline CDR1 reads SGHKS; CDR2 reads YYEKEE (reference sequence). The CDR3 is 16 amino acids. V lost 0 bases to trimming and J lost 0 bases, with 10 bases between them. The CDR3 spells CASSLDRFISGNTIYF. CDR3 nucleotide sequence: TGTGCCAGCAGCTTGGACAGGTTTATCTCTGGAAACACCATATATTTT. Variable domain in full (rest from reference TRBV5-5 and TRBJ1-3): DAGVTQSPTHLIKTRGQQVTLRCSPISGHKSVSWYQQVLGQGPQFIFQYYEKEERGRGNFPDRFSARQFPNYSSELNVNALLLGDSALYLCASSLDRFISGNTIYFGEGSWLTVV.

V is TRBV27 and J is TRBJ1-1; tentative D call: TRBD1 (6 bases). Trimming removed 3 bases from V and 3 bases from J, with 11 bases in between. The CDR3 has 14 amino acids. In germline, CDR1 is MNHEY, CDR2 SMNVEV (reference sequence). The CDR3 nucleotides are TGTGCCAGCAGTTTGAAACAGGGCTACACTGAAGCTTTCTTT. Translated, it gives CASSLKQGYTEAFF.

The chain is built from TRBV27 and TRBJ1-6, with D perhaps TRBD1 (5 bases). Germline-derived CDR1 and CDR2 are MNHEY and SMNVEV (reference sequence). Trimming pared 3 bases from V and 10 bases from J, leaving 13 bases between. There are 14 residues in the CDR3. Here the CDR3 reads CASSFAGRASPLHF. The CDR3 nucleotides are TGTGCCAGCAGTTTCGCAGGGAGGGCCTCACCCCTCCACTTT.